The rows below give T cell receptor beta chains drawn from one sample of a study of cytomegalovirus exposure and HLA in healthy donors. TCRdb's copy holds only in-frame clones and misses some; the assay was immunoSEQ multiplex PCR. The data show roughly 190,000 clones, around 80% seen once. The sample consisted of PBMCs. These receptors all come from a woman aged 18-29 years in good health and CMV-seronegative. Both conserved end residues are part of each CDR3. D genes are given only for firm matches. Size tells how often a clone was seen (once, few, many) or the class of an expanded clone, and some rows leave it out.

V gene,J gene,D gene,clone size,CDR3 DNA,CDR3 protein
TRBV7-2,TRBJ1-3,NA,NA,TGTGCCAGCAGCTTAGGTTTCATGTCTGGAAACACCATATATTTT,CASSLGFMSGNTIYF
TRBV5-4,TRBJ2-5,NA,NA,TGTGCCAGCAGCTTGTATTCAGGGTGGTTGAGAGAGACCCAGTACTTC,CASSLYSGWLRETQYF
TRBV18,TRBJ2-3,TRBD2,NA,TGTGCCAGCTCACCGCAGCGGGGACGGGGGGATACGCAGTATTTT,CASSPQRGRGDTQYF
TRBV7-8,TRBJ2-7,TRBD1,NA,TGTGCCAGCAGCACCGGGACAGGTCCTCTCGAGCAGTACTTC,CASSTGTGPLEQYF
TRBV19,TRBJ1-1,NA,NA,TGTGCCAGTAGTACCGGAGGGCTGAACACTGAAGCTTTCTTT,CASSTGGLNTEAFF
TRBV28,TRBJ2-7,NA,NA,TGTGCCAGCAGTTTAAGAGAGAGCTCCTACGAGCAGTACTTC,CASSLRESSYEQYF
TRBV27,TRBJ2-1,TRBD2,NA,TGTGCCAGCAGTTTACCAGGGACTAGCGGGAAGGGGCAGTTCTTC,CASSLPGTSGKGQFF
TRBV10-2,TRBJ2-3,NA,NA,TGCGCCACCCATGGGGAGTCCACAGATACGCAGTATTTT,CATHGESTDTQYF
TRBV19,TRBJ2-6,TRBD1,NA,TGTGCCAGTAGTAGGGACAGGGGGTCTGGGGCCAACGTCCTGACTTTC,CASSRDRGSGANVLTF
TRBV21-1,TRBJ1-2,NA,few,TGTGCCAGCAGCGAAACAGGGGGCGCAGGGTATGGCTACACCTTC,CASSETGGAGYGYTF
TRBV4-1,TRBJ2-7,TRBD2,NA,TGCGCCAGCAGCCAGACCGGGACTAGCGGCGAGCAGTACTTC,CASSQTGTSGEQYF
TRBV21-1,TRBJ2-7,NA,once,TGTGCCAGCAGCAAAGAGGAGGAGTCCCTAGCGGGGGAGCAGTACTTC,CASSKEEESLAGEQYF
TRBV27,TRBJ1-3,NA,once,TGTGCCAGCAGCCCATTGGGGAGCTCTGGAAACACCATATATTTT,CASSPLGSSGNTIYF
TRBV5-1,TRBJ2-5,TRBD1,NA,TGCGCCAGCAGGACCGGACAGGGCAACCAAGAGACCCAGTACTTC,CASRTGQGNQETQYF
TRBV11-3,TRBJ2-3,NA,NA,TGTGCCAGCAGCCGCGGAGGGCCGGTAGATACGCAGTATTTT,CASSRGGPVDTQYF
TRBV11-2,TRBJ2-7,TRBD1,once,TGTGCCAGCAGCTTTGAGACAGGGGCGTCGTTCGAGCAGTACTTC,CASSFETGASFEQYF
TRBV7-2,TRBJ2-5,TRBD1,NA,TGTGCCAGCAGCTTAGTGGCAGGGGGCAGAGAGACCCAGTACTTC,CASSLVAGGRETQYF
TRBV19,TRBJ2-1,NA,once,TGTGCCAGTAGTGCTCAGGGGTCCTACAATGAGCAGTTCTTC,CASSAQGSYNEQFF
TRBV11-2,TRBJ1-4,TRBD1,NA,TGTGCCAGCAGCTCACCGTCAGGGGGCGGTGATGAAAAACTGTTTTTT,CASSSPSGGGDEKLFF
TRBV7-9,TRBJ1-2,TRBD1,NA,TGTGCCAGCAGCTCTTCATCCGGGACAGCCTATGGCTACACCTTC,CASSSSSGTAYGYTF
TRBV4-3,TRBJ1-1,NA,few,TGCGCCAGCAGCCAAGTAGCTGGCCGGCCTGAAGCTTTCTTT,CASSQVAGRPEAFF
TRBV7-9,TRBJ1-2,NA,few,TGTGCCAGCAGCCCTATCGCGCAGGCTAATGGCTACACCTTC,CASSPIAQANGYTF
TRBV27,TRBJ2-7,NA,once,TGCGCCAGCAGCCCTTTAAGGCGGACTTTTACCTACGAGCAGTACTTC,CASSPLRRTFTYEQYF
TRBV7-8,TRBJ1-2,NA,NA,TGTGCCAGCAGCCCCCGACAGCTCCCAGACTATGGCTACACCTTC,CASSPRQLPDYGYTF
TRBV29-1,TRBJ2-1,TRBD2,NA,TGCAGCGTGGCGGGACTAGCGGGAGGGCCTCGTAAGGAGCAGTTCTTC,CSVAGLAGGPRKEQFF
TRBV9,TRBJ1-3,TRBD1,NA,TGTGCCAGCAGCGCGACAGGGGCCGGAAACACCATATATTTT,CASSATGAGNTIYF
TRBV7-9,TRBJ1-1,NA,NA,TGTGCCAGCAGCTTAGGCAGGCCAGCTAAGCTCAGCCCTTTCTTT,CASSLGRPAKLSPFF
TRBV6-1,TRBJ2-5,TRBD1,NA,TGTGCCAGCAGTCTGGGACAGGGCGGAGAGACCCAGTACTTC,CASSLGQGGETQYF
TRBV11-2,TRBJ1-1,NA,few,TGTGCCAGCAGCTTAGTACGGTACCATGAAGCTTTCTTT,CASSLVRYHEAFF
TRBV11-3,TRBJ2-3,NA,NA,TGTGCCAGCAGCTCGTATAGCGGAGCAGATACGCAGTATTTT,CASSSYSGADTQYF
TRBV4-3,TRBJ2-7,TRBD2,few,TGCGCCAGCAGCCAAGATGAGGCTAGCGGGGTCCTACAACAGTACTTC,CASSQDEASGVLQQYF
TRBV7-9,TRBJ1-3,NA,few,TGTGCCAGCAGCTCGAGACTAATGGGAGGAAACACCATATATTTT,CASSSRLMGGNTIYF
TRBV5-5,TRBJ1-2,TRBD1,NA,TGTGCCAGCAGCGGGACAGGCGACTATGGCTACACCTTC,CASSGTGDYGYTF
TRBV4-1,TRBJ1-2,NA,NA,TGCGCCAGCAGACCCACAGGGTCAAAGTATGGCTACACCTTC,CASRPTGSKYGYTF
TRBV18,TRBJ2-2,TRBD2,NA,TGTGCCAGCTCCGTGGCGGGAGCAGGCGGGGAGCTGTTTTTT,CASSVAGAGGELFF
TRBV19,TRBJ2-1,NA,NA,TGTGCCAGCCTGGACAGTCTCTACAATGAGCAGTTCTTC,CASLDSLYNEQFF
TRBV30,TRBJ2-7,TRBD2,NA,TGTGCCTGGAGTACGCGGACTAGCGGGAGCGACGAGCAGTACTTC,CAWSTRTSGSDEQYF
TRBV12-1,TRBJ2-1,NA,NA,TGTGCCAGCAGCCCGGGACTCAACAGTTTTGGGAGGTCCTACAATGAGCAGTTCTTC,CASSPGLNSFGRSYNEQFF
TRBV27,TRBJ2-7,TRBD1,NA,TGTGCCAGCGGGGGGACAGGGGGCATCTACGAGCAGTACTTC,CASGGTGGIYEQYF
TRBV10-2,TRBJ2-3,NA,NA,TGCGCCAGTTCACTGGGACTTGAGGCAGATACGCAGTATTTT,CASSLGLEADTQYF
TRBV11-3,TRBJ1-1,NA,NA,TGTGCCAGCAGCTTAGACAGCGGCACTGAAGCTTTCTTT,CASSLDSGTEAFF
TRBV5-5,TRBJ2-5,TRBD1,NA,TGTGCCAGCAGCTTGACCGGGACAGTATCACAAGAGACCCAGTACTTC,CASSLTGTVSQETQYF
TRBV7-2,TRBJ1-2,TRBD1,once,TGTGCCAGCAGGGGGGACAGGAATAACTATGGCTACACCTTC,CASRGDRNNYGYTF
TRBV7-2,TRBJ2-7,NA,once,TGTGCCAGCAGCTCTTTCGAGCCCTACGAGCAGTACTTC,CASSSFEPYEQYF
TRBV7-9,TRBJ2-7,NA,once,TGTGCCAGCAGTGACTATCGCGGTTACGAGCAGTACTTC,CASSDYRGYEQYF
TRBV28,TRBJ2-1,TRBD2,NA,TGTGCCAGCACGCGGGAGGGTTTGTATTATAATGAGCAGTTCTTC,CASTREGLYYNEQFF
TRBV14,TRBJ2-1,TRBD2,NA,TGTGCCAGCAGCCAAGATGGACTAGCGGGAGTGGTTGAGCAGTTCTTC,CASSQDGLAGVVEQFF
TRBV11-3,TRBJ2-1,TRBD1,NA,TGTGCCAGCAGCTTACCTCCCGACAGGGTTCTGTTCTTC,CASSLPPDRVLFF
TRBV28,TRBJ2-6,NA,NA,TGTGCCAGCAGTTTAGTCGGAGCTTCTGGGGCCAACGTCCTGACTTTC,CASSLVGASGANVLTF
TRBV15,TRBJ1-1,NA,NA,TGTGCCACCAGCATATCGAACACTGAAGCTTTCTTT,CATSISNTEAFF
TRBV2,TRBJ2-7,TRBD2,NA,TGTGCCAGCAGTGATCCAACTAGCGGCTCCTACGAGCAGTACTTC,CASSDPTSGSYEQYF
TRBV15,TRBJ2-5,NA,NA,TGTGCCACCAGCAGGAGGGCCCTAAAAGAGACCCAGTACTTC,CATSRRALKETQYF
TRBV5-8,TRBJ1-2,TRBD1,NA,TGTGCCAGCAGCTTGGGTCAGGGGGCGTACTATGGCTACACCTTC,CASSLGQGAYYGYTF